Presented here are 22 T cell receptor beta chains from one specimen sequenced in a study of blood T cell repertoires in COVID-19. Data came from immunoSEQ multiplex PCR; TCRdb stores just in-frame clones and leaves some out. The sample records 300,000 to 400,000 clones, around nine tenths being singletons. Sequencing was done on a sample of peripheral blood. The receptors stem from a woman between 70 and 85 years old with COVID-19, enrolled during active disease.

The chain carries TRBV19 and TRBJ1-4, with 7 positions matching TRBD1. The V gene's germline CDR1 is LNHDA and CDR2 SQIVND (reference sequence). The CDR3 sequence is 17 residues long. V lost 2 bases and J lost 5; bases outside the gene matches: 11. CDR3 nucleotides: TGTGCCAGTAGTATATGGACCATAGGCAGGGGGAATGAAAAACTGTTTTTT. Translation: CASSIWTIGRGNEKLFF.

The chain recombines TRBV6-1 with TRBJ1-1; 7 bases are shared with TRBD1. Looked up from germline, CDR1 is MNHNS and CDR2 is SASEGT. The CDR3 totals 17 residues. The trim removed 1 base at V and 3 bases at J, leaving 11 bases unmatched. The DNA for the CDR3 is TGTGCCAGCAGTGAAGGGTCGTCGACAGGGAAGTACACTGAAGCTTTCTTT. Amino acid sequence: CASSEGSSTGKYTEAFF.

The count of this clone is one. V gene TRBV2 combines with J gene TRBJ2-7; 12 bases are shared with TRBD1. The ends lost 6 bases at V and 6 bases at J; junction bases unmatched: 12. The CDR3 length is 16 residues. Per germline, CDR1 SNHLY and CDR2 FYNNEI. In DNA form, the CDR3 reads TGTGCCAGCAGCCCCGCCCCCGGGACAGGGGGCGCCGAGCAGTACTTC. Its protein product is CASSPAPGTGGAEQYF. The entire variable domain, with the rest obtained from reference TRBV2 and TRBJ2-7, is as follows: EPEVTQTPSHQVTQMGQEVILRCVPISNHLYFYWYRQILGQKVEFLVSFYNNEISEKSEIFDDQFSVERPDGSNFTLKIRSTKLEDSAMYFCASSPAPGTGGAEQYFGPGTRLTVT.

The V call is TRBV28, the J call TRBJ2-7; 9 bases align to TRBD1. The germline gives CDR1 MDHEN, CDR2 SYDVKM. This CDR3 has 14 residues. The V segment lost 2 bases and the J segment 7 bases; nucleotides outside the gene matches: 6. The CDR3 nucleotides are TGTGCCAGCAGTTTAAGGGCGGGACAGGGAGAGCAGTACTTC. Translating gives CASSLRAGQGEQYF.

The rearrangement uses TRBV6-2 or TRBV6-3 and TRBJ1-2; D unresolved. V dropped 5 bases and J dropped 5 bases, with 9 bases sitting between them. The CDR3 has 12 residues. Germline V gene sequence: CDR1 MNHEY, CDR2 SVGEGT. The CDR3 reads CASSERPYGYTF. The CDR3 DNA sequence: TGTGCCAGCAGTGAGCGTCCGTATGGCTACACCTTC.

The chain uses TRBV7-9 and TRBJ2-7; D is possibly TRBD2 (6 bases). V shed 4 bases and J shed 4 bases, with 8 bases lying between them. Germline assignment: CDR1 SEHNR and CDR2 FQNEAQ (reference sequence). The CDR3 has 12 amino acids. The CDR3 reads CASSSGLYEQYF. CDR3 bases: TGTGCCAGCAGCTCGGGACTTTACGAGCAGTACTTC.

V and J are TRBV10-2 and TRBJ2-7, with D maybe TRBD1 (6 bases). Germline loops: CDR1 WSHSY, CDR2 SAAADI. The CDR3 contains 14 residues. V shed 2 bases and J shed 5 bases, with 13 bases lying between them. CDR3 bases: TGCGCCAGCAGTGAGGCAGGGGTGTTGAACGAGCAGTACTTC. Translation gives CASSEAGVLNEQYF.

The rearrangement joins TRBV9 to TRBJ1-2, with D possibly being TRBD1 (5 bases). Looked up from germline, CDR1 is SGDLS and CDR2 is YYNGEE. The V gene lost 4 bases and the J gene lost 2 bases, with 15 bases spanning the gap. The CDR3 runs 15 residues. The CDR3 spells CASSRFDSPNYGYTF. In nucleotides, the CDR3 is TGTGCCAGCAGCAGATTCGACAGCCCAAACTATGGCTACACCTTC.

A single count supports this clone. The V call is TRBV4-3, the J call TRBJ1-2; TRBD1 is a possible D gene (5 bases). This CDR3 region has 14 residues. Trimming left V 1 base short and J 8 bases short, with 14 bases between. Germline values: CDR1 LGHNA, CDR2 YSLEER. CDR3 in amino acids: CASSQGDGRDGYTF. The CDR3 DNA is TGCGCCAGCAGCCAAGGTGATGGGAGGGACGGCTACACCTTC.

The chain has TRBV24-1 and TRBJ2-2; TRBD1 aligns across 7 bases. Germline values: CDR1 KGHDR, CDR2 SFDVKD. J gave up 0 bases and V 3 bases, and 3 bases lay outside the gene matches. This CDR3 is built from 16 residues. CDR3 DNA: TGTGCCACCAGTGATCTGACAGGGACGAACACCGGGGAGCTGTTTTTT. It translates to CATSDLTGTNTGELFF.

The CDR3 DNA reads as TGTGCCTGGAGTCGGAAAGGGAGAAACGAAAAACTGTTTTTT. Protein sequence: CAWSRKGRNEKLFF. This sequence joins TRBV30 and TRBJ1-4; no firm D call. Per germline, CDR1 GTSNPN and CDR2 SVGIG (reference sequence). Trimming took off 2 bases at V and 8 bases at J, with 15 bases between the two ends. The CDR3 contains 14 residues.

The chain carries TRBV24-1 and TRBJ2-2; 9 bases agree with TRBD1. Germline loops: CDR1 KGHDR, CDR2 SFDVKD. Trimming took 7 bases from V and 2 from J; bases not matched to a gene: 10. The CDR3 is 17 amino acids. CDR3 residues: CATSNPLGQGNTGELFF. Written as DNA, the CDR3 is TGTGCCACCAGCAACCCTCTGGGACAGGGAAACACCGGGGAGCTGTTTTTT.

This chain links TRBV10-1 with TRBJ2-1, with D perhaps TRBD2 (7 bases). V lost 0 bases, J lost 6 bases, and 15 bases lay in between. Germline values: CDR1 WNHNN, CDR2 SYGVQD (reference sequence). The CDR3 loop spans 16 amino acids. As DNA, the CDR3 is TGCGCCAGCAGTGAGTCGGGCGGGGGCGAGGGCAATGAGCAGTTCTTC. The encoded protein is CASSESGGGEGNEQFF.

The J gene is TRBJ1-5, the V gene TRBV14; D is ambiguous. The ends were cut back, 4 bases at V and 2 bases at J, with 6 bases in the middle. CDR3 size: 13 residues. Germline V gives CDR1 SGHDN, CDR2 FVKESK. The CDR3 is CASSPRGNQPQHF. The CDR3 nucleotides read TGTGCCAGCAGCCCACGGGGCAATCAGCCCCAGCATTTT.

The rearrangement uses TRBV11-2 and TRBJ1-5, with a possible D match to TRBD1 (6 bases). This CDR3 comprises 15 residues. V lost 1 base, J lost 6 bases, and 13 bases lay in between. The germline CDR1 and CDR2 sequences are SGHAT and FQNNGV. The CDR3 sequence: CASSLGGGAGQPQHF. In DNA form, the CDR3 reads TGTGCCAGCAGCTTAGGAGGGGGGGCGGGTCAGCCCCAGCATTTT.

The rearrangement links TRBV19 to TRBJ2-7, with D unclear. V shed 4 bases and J shed 1 base, with 8 bases lying between them. Germline V gene sequence: CDR1 LNHDA, CDR2 SQIVND (reference sequence). The CDR3 is 13 amino acids. The CDR3 nucleotides read TGTGCCAGTAGTACGAGGCAGTCCTACGAGCAGTACTTC. Protein product: CASSTRQSYEQYF. Complete variable domain (other parts from reference TRBV19 and TRBJ2-7): DGGITQSPKYLFRKEGQNVTLSCEQNLNHDAMYWYRQDPGQGLRLIYYSQIVNDFQKGDIAEGYSVSREKKESFPLTVTSAQKNPTAFYLCASSTRQSYEQYFGPGTRLTVT.

This sequence joins TRBV7-8 and TRBJ1-5; TRBD1 aligns across 7 bases. The V gene's germline CDR1 is SGHVS and CDR2 FQNEAQ. Losses at the gene ends were 1 base for V and 2 bases for J; bases not matched to a gene: 2. The CDR3 is made up of 15 amino acids. The CDR3 reads CASSLDRGGNQPQHF. The CDR3 DNA reads TGTGCCAGCAGCTTAGACAGGGGAGGCAATCAGCCCCAGCATTTT.

V gene TRBV12-3 or TRBV12-4 combines with J gene TRBJ1-2; TRBD1 matches 9 bases. Trimming took 6 bases from V and 4 from J; bases not matched to a gene: 3. The CDR3 is made up of 13 amino acids. The DNA for the CDR3 is TGTGCCAGCAGACTGGACAGGGGCTATGGCTACACCTTC. Its translation is CASRLDRGYGYTF.

This chain uses TRBV10-3 with TRBJ1-6; 8 positions agree with TRBD1. CDR3 length: 16 residues. Germline CDR1 and CDR2: ENHRY and SYGVKD. J was trimmed by 3 bases and V by 6 bases; bases with no gene match: 7. The CDR3: CAIREGTGIYNSPLHF. The DNA for the CDR3 is TGTGCCATCAGAGAGGGGACAGGAATCTATAATTCACCCCTCCACTTT.

V is TRBV5-1 and J is TRBJ2-2; D is ambiguous. The CDR3 is 12 amino acids. The germline CDR1 and CDR2 sequences are SGHRS and YFSETQ. Between the trimmed V and J ends, which lost 4 bases and 1 base, there was a span of 2 bases. The CDR3 nucleotides are TGCGCCAGCAGCCAGAACACCGGGGAGCTGTTTTTT. Its protein product is CASSQNTGELFF.

This rearrangement joins TRBV7-3 to TRBJ1-3; D ambiguous. CDR1 and CDR2 (germline): SGHTA, FQGTGA. The V and J ends lost 2 bases and 4 bases respectively, with 12 bases between them. This CDR3 has 15 amino acids. The CDR3 here is CASSLGWGAGNTIYF. The CDR3 nucleotides read TGTGCCAGCAGCTTAGGTTGGGGAGCGGGAAACACCATATATTTT.

V gene TRBV4-1 combines with J gene TRBJ1-1, with D maybe TRBD1 (5 bases). This CDR3 is 16 amino acids long. V was clipped by 1 base and J by 4 bases, with 16 bases between them. The V gene's germline CDR1 is MGHRA and CDR2 YSYEKL. The CDR3 here is CASSQGRTQKGTEAFF. The CDR3, as DNA: TGCGCCAGCAGCCAAGGTAGGACACAGAAGGGCACTGAAGCTTTCTTT.